These 12 T cell receptor beta chains share one sample of origin, sequenced in a study of shared clonotypes between healthy human individuals. TCRdb keeps only in-frame clones here, not all; method: immunoSEQ multiplex PCR. The data show 2 million to 2.5 million clones, 90% to 97% seen once. The sequencing input was naive CD4+ T cells sorted from blood. Subset denoted: CD45RA+ positively selected. The receptor source for this set is a young man in good health.

The V gene is TRBV20-1, the J gene TRBJ2-7, with D uncertain. CDR1 is DFQATT and CDR2 is SNEGSKA in the germline V gene (reference sequence). V lost 2 bases and J 7 bases, leaving 9 bases between the germline ends. This CDR3 comprises 11 residues. This CDR3 is CSARKSGEQYF. The CDR3 nucleotides are TGCAGTGCTAGAAAGAGTGGGGAGCAGTACTTC.

The rearrangement joins TRBV28 to TRBJ1-2; D might be TRBD1 (5 bases). Germline V gives CDR1 MDHEN, CDR2 SYDVKM. Trimming stripped 8 bases from V and 2 bases from J, with 18 bases between. CDR3 length: 15 residues. The CDR3 nucleotides are TGTGCCAGCCAGCCTGCAGGGTCTGGCAACTATGGCTACACCTTC. Amino acid sequence: CASQPAGSGNYGYTF.

V gene TRBV19 combines with J gene TRBJ1-1; 9 bases are a match to TRBD1. The CDR3 sequence is 16 residues long. V lost 7 bases, J lost 1 base, and 10 bases stayed unmatched. CDR1 is LNHDA and CDR2 is SQIVND in the germline V gene (reference sequence). The DNA of the CDR3 is TGTGCCAGTAAAGGGAAGACAGGGGGGTCGAACACTGAAGCTTTCTTT. Encoded protein: CASKGKTGGSNTEAFF.

The rearrangement uses TRBV25-1 and TRBJ2-7; 8 bases align to TRBD1. Trimming cost V 7 bases and J 5 bases; bases outside gene matches: 10. This CDR3 comprises 14 residues. Germline V lookup: CDR1 MGHDK, CDR2 SYGVNS. CDR3 nucleotides: TGTGCCAGCAATTTCTTGGACAGGGACCACGAGCAGTACTTC. Protein product: CASNFLDRDHEQYF.

This chain connects TRBV5-1 to TRBJ1-2; D is unresolved. Between the trimmed V and J ends, which lost 4 bases and 6 bases, there was a span of 13 bases. This CDR3 comprises 13 residues. The germline V gene encodes CDR1 SGHRS and CDR2 YFSETQ. CDR3 bases: TGCGCCAGCAGCCACCAAGGAGGGAATGGCTACACCTTC. Translating it yields CASSHQGGNGYTF.

J is TRBJ2-1 and V is TRBV6-4, with 8 bases identical to TRBD2. This CDR3 has 15 amino acids. V lost 3 bases, J lost 5 bases, and 6 bases stayed unmatched. Per germline, CDR1 MRHNA and CDR2 SNTAGT. The CDR3 spells CASSDGGRSHNEQFF. The DNA for the CDR3 is TGTGCCAGCAGTGATGGCGGGAGGTCCCACAATGAGCAGTTCTTC.

The gene calls are TRBV10-2 and TRBJ2-6; D tentatively fits TRBD1 or TRBD2 (5 bases each). CDR1 is WSHSY and CDR2 is SAAADI in the germline V gene. This CDR3 has 14 residues. V lost 6 bases and J 13 bases, leaving 19 bases between the germline ends. The CDR3 reads CASRGRTSGLVLTF. In DNA form, the CDR3 reads TGCGCCAGCAGGGGACGTACCTCTGGATTAGTCCTGACTTTC.

The chain recombines TRBV4-1 with TRBJ2-5; tentatively, D is TRBD2 (6 bases). This CDR3 is built from 15 residues. V lost 1 base, J lost 5 bases, and 14 bases lay in between. Germline CDR1 and CDR2: MGHRA and YSYEKL. The CDR3 DNA is TGCGCCAGCAGCCAAGTGGGAGTGGGGAGGGAGACCCAGTACTTC. Protein: CASSQVGVGRETQYF.

This chain connects TRBV6-6 to TRBJ2-2, with 7 nucleotides matching TRBD2. The CDR3 is 15 residues long. Germline V CDR1 and CDR2: MNHNY, SVGAGI (reference sequence). With 7 bases clipped from V and 1 base from J, the junction kept 6 bases outside the gene matches. The CDR3 protein is CASIRGVLNTGELFF. In DNA, the CDR3 is TGTGCCAGCATCCGGGGGGTCTTGAACACCGGGGAGCTGTTTTTT.

The CDR3 loop is CASSSGSEAFF. DNA for the CDR3: TGTGCCAGCAGCTCCGGCTCTGAAGCTTTCTTT. The J gene is TRBJ1-1, the V gene TRBV7-9; D uncertain. Trimming removed 4 bases from V and 6 bases from J, with 6 bases in between. CDR1 and CDR2 (germline): SEHNR, FQNEAQ (reference sequence). The CDR3 runs 11 residues.

The J gene is TRBJ1-1, the V gene TRBV4-2, with D maybe TRBD1 (5 bases). Germline V CDR1 and CDR2: LGHNA, YNFKEQ. V was trimmed by 3 bases and J by 0 bases, leaving 11 bases between them. The CDR3 runs 15 residues. The CDR3 here is CASSHGKGVNTEAFF. The CDR3 DNA reads as TGTGCCAGCAGCCATGGTAAAGGGGTGAACACTGAAGCTTTCTTT.

Concerning this clone itself: This sample includes further DNA sequences coding for the same CDR3. The chain couples TRBV7-9 to TRBJ2-1, with 9 bases matching TRBD2. In germline, CDR1 is SEHNR, CDR2 FQNEAQ (reference sequence). V lost 3 bases to trimming and J lost 7 bases; unmatched junction nucleotides: 4. CDR3 length: 14 residues. CDR3 protein: CASSFRGGANEQFF. CDR3 DNA sequence: TGTGCCAGCAGCTTTCGCGGGGGGGCGAATGAGCAGTTCTTC.